A selection of T cell receptor beta chains follows, all from one sample in a study of technical replicates of blood from several donors. The repertoire was sequenced with immunoSEQ multiplex PCR; TCRdb's copy has only in-frame clones and lacks some. The table has some 77,000 clones, roughly 90% seen once; the top ten hold around 0.37%. Specimen: T cells isolated from PBMCs. The receptors were sampled from a human donor in good health. Both conserved end residues are part of each CDR3. D genes are given only for firm matches. The listing skips clone size in some rows; elsewhere it reads once, few, many or a size class.

j_gene	v_gene	abundance	d_gene	CDR3nt	CDR3aa
TRBJ2-7	TRBV11-2	once	NA	TGTGCCAGCAGCGGGAGCCCCTACGAGCAGTACTTC	CASSGSPYEQYF
TRBJ2-7	TRBV7-2	NA	TRBD1	TGTGCCAGCAGCCCACAGGGGGGAGATCGGGGCGAGCAGTACTTC	CASSPQGGDRGEQYF
TRBJ2-1	TRBV9	NA	TRBD2	TGTGCCAGCAGCGTAGCGGGAGGGCCCCACAATGAGCAGTTCTTC	CASSVAGGPHNEQFF
TRBJ2-3	TRBV4-3	NA	NA	TGCGCCAGCAGCCTAGAAAATAGCGGCCTCACAGATACGCAGTATTTT	CASSLENSGLTDTQYF
TRBJ2-3	TRBV7-2	NA	TRBD2	TGTGCCAGCAGCTCGAAGACTAGCGGCCGCCCCACAGATACGCAGTATTTT	CASSSKTSGRPTDTQYF
TRBJ1-4	TRBV11-2	NA	NA	TGTGCCAGCAGCTTAGATCTGCGTGAAAAACTGTTTTTT	CASSLDLREKLFF
TRBJ2-5	TRBV30	NA	NA	TGTGCCTGGAGTAATCCCGGGTCCGAGACCCAGTACTTC	CAWSNPGSETQYF
TRBJ2-7	TRBV4-1	NA	TRBD2	TGCGCCAGCAGCCATAGTGCGATAGCGGGAGTGTACGAGCAGTACTTC	CASSHSAIAGVYEQYF
TRBJ2-7	TRBV11-3	NA	TRBD2	TGTGCCAGCAGCTTAGATCCCCCTCTAGCGGGAGGCGAGCAGTACTTC	CASSLDPPLAGGEQYF
TRBJ2-7	TRBV5-1	NA	NA	TGCGCCAGCAGCTTCAGGGGAGATCTCTACGAGCAGTACTTC	CASSFRGDLYEQYF
TRBJ2-2	TRBV21-1	NA	NA	TGTGCCAGCAGCATGCTAGCGGGAGAAAGGGCCGGGGAGCTGTTTTTT	CASSMLAGERAGELFF
TRBJ1-2	TRBV10-2	NA	TRBD1	TGCGCCAGCAGTGAACAGGGGGCTGGCTACACCTTC	CASSEQGAGYTF
TRBJ1-2	TRBV7-2	NA	NA	TGTGCCAGCAGCCCCAGGATTAACTATGGCTACACCTTC	CASSPRINYGYTF
TRBJ2-3	TRBV11-3	NA	TRBD1	TGTGCCAGCAGCTTACAGGGGGCACAGAGCACAGATACGCAGTATTTT	CASSLQGAQSTDTQYF
TRBJ1-1	TRBV4-3	few	TRBD1	TGCGCCAGCAGCCAAAGGGGGGGACAGGGTATGACTGAAGCTTTCTTT	CASSQRGGQGMTEAFF
TRBJ2-1	TRBV6-5	NA	TRBD1	TGTGCCAGCAGTCCACAGGGGACCTACAATGAGCAGTTCTTC	CASSPQGTYNEQFF
TRBJ2-6	TRBV19	NA	TRBD1	TGTGCCAGTAGTTCCGGACAGGGTAGCTCTGGGGCCAACGTCCTGACTTTC	CASSSGQGSSGANVLTF
TRBJ2-2	TRBV10-3	NA	TRBD2	TGTGCCATCCCCCGGGAGGGGTACACCGGGGAGCTGTTTTTT	CAIPREGYTGELFF
TRBJ2-7	TRBV2	NA	TRBD2	TGTGCCAGCGGAGACGCTAGCGGGGCCTACTACGAGCAGTACTTC	CASGDASGAYYEQYF
TRBJ1-2	TRBV25-1	NA	NA	TGTGCCAGCAGTGAAGACGGGGGGACTAACTATGGCTACACCTTC	CASSEDGGTNYGYTF
TRBJ1-2	TRBV7-9	NA	NA	TGTGCCAGCAGCTTAATAATAGCGATTACCTATGGCTACACCTTC	CASSLIIAITYGYTF
TRBJ1-1	TRBV6-4	NA	TRBD1	TGTGCCAGCAGAGGACAGGAGAACACTGAAGCTTTCTTT	CASRGQENTEAFF
TRBJ2-7	TRBV7-9	NA	TRBD2	TGTGCCAGCAGCCATGGGACTAGCGGGAGCTCCGGGGAGGAGCAGTACTTC	CASSHGTSGSSGEEQYF
TRBJ2-7	TRBV7-9	NA	TRBD1	TGTGCCAGCTCCGGGACAGGGAGTTTCGCCTACGAGCAGTACTTC	CASSGTGSFAYEQYF
TRBJ2-3	TRBV15	NA	NA	TGTGCCACCAGCAGAGATAGAGACACCTCACTCACAGATACGCAGTATTTT	CATSRDRDTSLTDTQYF
TRBJ2-7	TRBV19	once	NA	TGTGCCAGTAGTATTGGTGGCTTCTACGAGCAGTACTTC	CASSIGGFYEQYF
TRBJ2-7	TRBV30	NA	TRBD1	TGTGCCTGGAGTCAGGGGGCTGCCTACGAGCAGTACTTC	CAWSQGAAYEQYF
TRBJ2-7	TRBV28	NA	TRBD2	TGTGCCAGCAGTTACGGGGGAGGGCCGCAGGAGCAGTACTTC	CASSYGGGPQEQYF
TRBJ1-4	TRBV6-1	NA	NA	TGTGCCAGCAGTGGCGATAGAGGCGAAAAACTGTTTTTT	CASSGDRGEKLFF